This T cell receptor (beta chain) was identified in a study of monozygotic twins with inflammatory bowel disease. Study-wide points: Especially with disease activity, IBD patients had fewer clonotypes in common with others than healthy twins did. No separation of different T cell subtypes was possible.

During cDNA synthesis, UMIs that each contained a 6-nucleotide sample barcode were added by means of template switching. One entry per CDR3 protein, without DNA, is what TCRdb gives after re-calling the 5' RACE reads. This table lists approximately 150,000 distinct CDR3 sequences. The germline V gene has CDR1 DFQATT and CDR2 SNEGSKA (reference sequence). This CDR3 has 18 amino acids. Of note for this clonotype: Antigen specificity is unknown.

The origin of this receptor is a human donor with ulcerative colitis or Crohn's disease, or a healthy co-twin of an affected twin (not recorded which). The rearrangement uses TRBV20-1 and TRBJ1-2; the TRBD1 assignment by TCRdb is unverifiable without DNA. Sequenced material: blood. The chain's CDR3 is CSAPGPRTGGSWPSGYTF.